This TCR beta chain originates from a study of blood T cell repertoires in COVID-19. At the level of the study: Acute and convalescent COVID-19 samples came from the United States, Italy and Spain.

Profiled with immunoSEQ multiplex PCR; TCRdb holds only in-frame clones, not every one. The profile shows 150,000 to 190,000 clones, about four fifths of them singletons. Germline assignment: CDR1 SGHRS and CDR2 YFSETQ. The CDR3 length is 16 residues. Trimming took 0 bases from V and 2 from J; bases not matched to a gene: 2. This receptor was identified in a man between 60 and 75 years old with acute or convalescent COVID-19. The source material was peripheral blood. The chain uses TRBV5-1 and TRBJ2-5; 12 positions agree with TRBD2. The CDR3 loop reads CASSLGTSGVQETQYF. CDR3 coding DNA: TGCGCCAGCAGCTTGGGGACTAGCGGGGTACAAGAGACCCAGTACTTC.